This entry concerns a single T cell receptor (beta chain). Time point denoted: cycle 4 day 1 (C4D1), after 6 weeks of nivolumab. All patients experienced relapse after autologous stem cell transplantation, and brentuximab vedotin exposure was variable. TCRdb's copy holds only in-frame clones and misses some; the assay was immunoSEQ multiplex PCR. The sample lists approximately 61,000 clones, 87% seen once, with roughly 8.8% in the top ten. This sample is part of a study of PD-1 blockade in classical Hodgkin lymphoma. Germline-derived CDR1 and CDR2 are SGHKS and YYEKEE (reference sequence). The CDR3 spans 16 residues. After removal of 3 bases from V and 4 bases from J, the junction contained 6 bases not matched to a gene.

The source is a human donor with classical Hodgkin lymphoma. This chain joins TRBV5-5 and TRBJ2-2, with 10 bases that match TRBD1. The sample was peripheral blood mononuclear cells (PBMCs), taken before the fourth cycle of nivolumab. As DNA, the CDR3 is TGTGCCAGCAGCTCCGGGACAGGGGCGAGCACCGGGGAGCTGTTTTTT. Translation gives CASSSGTGASTGELFF.